Listed here are 5 T cell receptor beta chains from one sample, sequenced in a study of cytomegalovirus exposure and HLA in healthy donors (dated by TCRdb to about 2017). Library generation was performed with the immunoSEQ multiplex PCR assay. A mixture of 60 forward primers for TCR Vbeta segments and 13 reverse primers for TCR Jbeta segments was used in the multiplex PCR. The source is immuneACCESS, and TCRdb retained only in-frame sequences with V and J called. Part of the clones is not carried over; for the studies checked, unresolved V genes explain less than half of this, and the remainder is unexplained. In this sample the table shows about 170,000 clones, around 81% of which occur a single time. The top ten clonotypes cover roughly 1.9% of the sample. Specimen: PBMCs. The receptor set was obtained from a woman in her 30s in good health and CMV-seropositive.

The chain links TRBV29-1 to TRBJ2-1; 7 nucleotides match TRBD1. The CDR3 is made up of 13 amino acids. Germline values: CDR1 SQVTM, CDR2 ANQGSEA. The CDR3, as DNA: TGCAGAGTGGGAGTTGGACAGGCCAATGAGCAGTTCTTC. Its translation is CRVGVGQANEQFF.

The V call is TRBV25-1, the J call TRBJ2-2, with D tentatively TRBD1 (5 bases). Germline V gene data show CDR1 as MGHDK and CDR2 as SYGVNS. Trimming took off 8 bases at V and 3 bases at J, with 13 bases between the two ends. This CDR3 spans 14 amino acids. Here the CDR3 DNA reads TGTGCCAGCGGGTCAGGGCGGTACACCGGGGAGCTGTTTTTT. It encodes CASGSGRYTGELFF.

This rearrangement joins TRBV15 to TRBJ1-1, with TRBD1 as a possible D gene (6 bases). CDR3 size: 15 residues. V was cut by 8 bases and J by 5 bases, with 21 bases left in between. Germline CDR1 reads LNHNV; CDR2 reads YYDKDF (reference sequence). CDR3 amino acids: CATVRAGRGDTEAFF. The CDR3 DNA reads TGTGCCACCGTAAGAGCTGGCAGGGGAGATACTGAAGCTTTCTTT.

The CDR3 protein is CSVFPDRVRGYTF. The CDR3 bases are TGCAGCGTATTCCCTGACAGGGTCCGAGGCTACACCTTC. This chain joins TRBV29-1 and TRBJ1-2; TRBD1 aligns across 7 bases. Per the germline V gene, CDR1 is SQVTM and CDR2 is ANQGSEA. This CDR3 is 13 amino acids long. Trimming cost V 6 bases and J 8 bases; bases outside gene matches: 12.

The gene calls are TRBV7-9 and TRBJ1-2, with a possible D match to TRBD1 (6 bases). Germline V gene sequence: CDR1 SEHNR, CDR2 FQNEAQ (reference sequence). V lost 7 bases to trimming and J lost 4 bases, with 16 bases between them. The CDR3 has 14 amino acids. The CDR3 nucleotides read TGTGCCAGCACCTTTAGGACAGATACCTATGGCTACACCTTC. The encoded protein is CASTFRTDTYGYTF.